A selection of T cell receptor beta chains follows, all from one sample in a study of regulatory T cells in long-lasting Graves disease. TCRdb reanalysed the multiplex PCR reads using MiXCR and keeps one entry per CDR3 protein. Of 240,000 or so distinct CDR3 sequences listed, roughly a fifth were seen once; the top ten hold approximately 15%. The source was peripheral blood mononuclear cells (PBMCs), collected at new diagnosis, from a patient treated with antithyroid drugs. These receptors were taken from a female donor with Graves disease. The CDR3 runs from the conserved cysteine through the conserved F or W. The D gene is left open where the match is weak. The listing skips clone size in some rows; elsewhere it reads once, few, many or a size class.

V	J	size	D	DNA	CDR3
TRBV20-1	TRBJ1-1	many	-	TGCAGTGCTGCTCCAGGGCGTCTAATGAACACTGAAGCTTTCTTT	CSAAPGRLMNTEAFF
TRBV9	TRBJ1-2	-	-	TGTGCCAGCAGCGGAGTCCTCAACTATGGCTACACCTTC	CASSGVLNYGYTF
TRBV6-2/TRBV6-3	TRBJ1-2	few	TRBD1	TGTGCCAGCAGTTATGGGGGACAGATCTATGGCTACACCTTC	CASSYGGQIYGYTF
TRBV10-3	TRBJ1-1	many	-	TGTGCCATCAGGGGCCGACAGGAAATGAACACTGAAGCTTTCTTT	CAIRGRQEMNTEAFF
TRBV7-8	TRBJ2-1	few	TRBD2	TGTGCCAGCAGCCGCCCTCGGGAGGGGACAAGCGATGAGCAGTTCTTC	CASSRPREGTSDEQFF
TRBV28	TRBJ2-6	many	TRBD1	TGTGCCAGCAGTTTGCCCGGACAGGGGGCGCCTGGGGCCAACGTCCTGACTTTC	CASSLPGQGAPGANVLTF
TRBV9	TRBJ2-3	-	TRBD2	TGTGCCAGCAGCGTAGAGCGGGGGGCCCGGGATACGCAGTATTTT	CASSVERGARDTQYF
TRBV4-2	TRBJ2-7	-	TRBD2	TGTGCCAGCAGCCAAGTCGGCGGGAGGGCTCGGGACGAGCAGTACTTC	CASSQVGGRARDEQYF
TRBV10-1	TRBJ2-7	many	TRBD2	TGCGCCAGCAGCGCTAGCGGGTACGAGCAGTACTTC	CASSASGYEQYF
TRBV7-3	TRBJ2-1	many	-	TGTGCCAGCAGCTTAAGACGGCCGAGCGATGAGCAGTTCTTC	CASSLRRPSDEQFF
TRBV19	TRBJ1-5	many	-	TGTGCCAGTAGTACGACAGACTATAGCAATCAGCCCCAGCATTTT	CASSTTDYSNQPQHF
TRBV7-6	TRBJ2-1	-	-	TGTGCCAGCGTCCTTCAAGGCGGGACCCGGCAGTTCTTC	CASVLQGGTRQFF
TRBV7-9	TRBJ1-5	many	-	TGTGCCAGCAGCTTTTCCTTGGGGGATAGCAATCAGCCCCAGCATTTT	CASSFSLGDSNQPQHF
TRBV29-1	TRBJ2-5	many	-	TGCAGCGTCAGAGGGGCTTTGCGGGAACCTTTTCAAGAGACCCAGTACTTC	CSVRGALREPFQETQYF
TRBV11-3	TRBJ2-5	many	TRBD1	TGTGCCAGCAGCCCAAGGACAGGGCAGGAGACCCAGTACTTC	CASSPRTGQETQYF
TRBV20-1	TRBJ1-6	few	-	TGCAGTGCTAGATCCGGACAGATAGAGAATTCACCCCTCCACTTT	CSARSGQIENSPLHF
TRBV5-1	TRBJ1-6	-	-	TGCGCCAGCAGCGCCGGACCTCGGACGGTCTATAATTCACCCCTCCACTTT	CASSAGPRTVYNSPLHF
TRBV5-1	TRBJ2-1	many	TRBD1	TGCGCCAGCAGCTTCGCAGGGGGCAATGAGCAGTTCTTC	CASSFAGGNEQFF
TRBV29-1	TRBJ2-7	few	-	TGCAGCGTTGGATTTAGTGGATTCAGCTACGAGCAGTACTTC	CSVGFSGFSYEQYF
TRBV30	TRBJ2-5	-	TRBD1	TGTGCCTGGAGTGTACCCACAGGGGGCGGAGAGACCCAGTACTTC	CAWSVPTGGGETQYF
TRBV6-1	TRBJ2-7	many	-	TGTGCCAGCAGGGCCGGGACCGGGAGCTCCTACGAGCAGTACTTC	CASRAGTGSSYEQYF
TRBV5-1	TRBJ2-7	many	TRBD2	TGCGCCAGCAGCATGCGGCCTAGCGGGAGTCAATACGAGCAGTACTTC	CASSMRPSGSQYEQYF
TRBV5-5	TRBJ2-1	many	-	TGTGCCAGCAGCTTGGTAGCCCTCGGTGCATACAATGAGCAGTTCTTC	CASSLVALGAYNEQFF
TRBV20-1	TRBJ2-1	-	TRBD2	TGCAGTGCTTCTTCCCCTAGCGGGGGGGCGGGATCCTACAATGAGCAGTTCTTC	CSASSPSGGAGSYNEQFF
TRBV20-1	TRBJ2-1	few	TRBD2	TGCAGTGCTAGGGCTAGCGGGGACAATGAGCAGTTCTTC	CSARASGDNEQFF
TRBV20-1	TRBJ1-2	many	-	TGCAGTGCTAGCCCGCCCGGGACTCAGGATTACTATGGCTACACCTTC	CSASPPGTQDYYGYTF
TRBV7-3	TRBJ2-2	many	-	TGTGCCAGCAGCTCCCAGGTCAGCGCCGGGGAGCTGTTTTTT	CASSSQVSAGELFF
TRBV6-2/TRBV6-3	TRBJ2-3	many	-	TGTGCCAGCAGTAAAAACCGGGATCGGGTTACAGATACGCAGTATTTT	CASSKNRDRVTDTQYF
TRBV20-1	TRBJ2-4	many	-	TGCAGTGCTAGCCAGGGAAACATTCAGTACTTC	CSASQGNIQYF
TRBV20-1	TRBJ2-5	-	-	TGCAGTGCTAGAGATTCAGGTGGTCGGAGACAAGAGACCCAGTACTTC	CSARDSGGRRQETQYF
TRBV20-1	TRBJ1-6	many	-	TGCAGTGCTAGAGATGGTGGCAGCTCCTATAATTCACCCCTCCACTTT	CSARDGGSSYNSPLHF
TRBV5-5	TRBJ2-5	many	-	TGTGCCAGCAGCTTGACGGGGTCGGAGACCCAGTACTTC	CASSLTGSETQYF
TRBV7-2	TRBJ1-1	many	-	TGTGCCAGCAGCTTAGACGGGATACGGAGTGAAGCTTTCTTT	CASSLDGIRSEAFF
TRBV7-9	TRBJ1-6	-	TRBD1	TGTGCCAGCAGATTAGGGACAGGGAGTTCACCCCTCCACTTT	CASRLGTGSSPLHF
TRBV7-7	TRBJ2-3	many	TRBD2	TGTGCCAGCAGCCCTCGGGGGGGGGCGGCAGATACGCAGTATTTT	CASSPRGGAADTQYF
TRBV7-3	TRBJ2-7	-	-	TGTGCCAGCAGCTTAGGGACCCCGGGGGAGCAGTACTTC	CASSLGTPGEQYF
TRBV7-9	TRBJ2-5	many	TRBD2	TGTGCCAGCAGCCCGGCTGGGGGACTAGCGTTAATAGAGACCCAGTACTTC	CASSPAGGLALIETQYF
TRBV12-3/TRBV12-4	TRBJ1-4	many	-	TGTGCCAGCAGTCCTGACAGATCAGCCAAACTGTTTTTT	CASSPDRSAKLFF
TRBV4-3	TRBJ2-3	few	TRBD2	TGCGCCAGCAGCCACCAAGCGGGAGGAAGGGATACGCAGTATTTT	CASSHQAGGRDTQYF
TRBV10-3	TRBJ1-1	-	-	TGTGCCATCAGTGGACAGGTCTCTGCTTTCTTT	CAISGQVSAFF
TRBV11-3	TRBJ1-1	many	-	TGTGCCAGCAGCTTAGGCCTACAGGGTGAAGCTTTCTTT	CASSLGLQGEAFF
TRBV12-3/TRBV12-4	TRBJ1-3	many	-	TGTGCCAGCAGTTTCCAGGGATCCGGAAACACCATATATTTT	CASSFQGSGNTIYF
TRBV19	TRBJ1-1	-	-	TGTGCCAGTAGTATAGATCCAGAACGGCCGAACACTGAAGCTTTCTTT	CASSIDPERPNTEAFF
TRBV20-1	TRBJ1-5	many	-	TGCAGTGCTCATTCCAGACAGAGGGGGCAGCCCCAGCATTTT	CSAHSRQRGQPQHF
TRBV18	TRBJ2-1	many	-	TGTGCCAGCTCCCCCATCGGGTCAGGGGCCCGGAATGAGCAGTTCTTC	CASSPIGSGARNEQFF
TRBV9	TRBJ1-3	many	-	TGTGCCAGCAGCGCCCAGACAGCCGGAAACACCATATATTTT	CASSAQTAGNTIYF
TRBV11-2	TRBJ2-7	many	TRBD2	TGTGCCAGCAGCCCGTTTAGCGGGATGTCCTACGAGCAGTACTTC	CASSPFSGMSYEQYF